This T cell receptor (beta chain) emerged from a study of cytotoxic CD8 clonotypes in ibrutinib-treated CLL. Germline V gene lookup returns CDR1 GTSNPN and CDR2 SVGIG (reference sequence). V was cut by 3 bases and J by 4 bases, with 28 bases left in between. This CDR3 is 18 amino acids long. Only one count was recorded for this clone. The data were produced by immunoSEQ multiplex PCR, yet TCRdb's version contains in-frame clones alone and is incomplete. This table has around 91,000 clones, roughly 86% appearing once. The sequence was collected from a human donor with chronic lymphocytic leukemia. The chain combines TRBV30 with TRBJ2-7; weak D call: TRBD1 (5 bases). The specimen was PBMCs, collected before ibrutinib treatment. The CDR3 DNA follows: TGTGCCTGGAGCCTTCTCTTCCGGGCCGCAGGGTCTGATTACGAGCAGTACTTC. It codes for CAWSLLFRAAGSDYEQYF.